The next 2 T cell receptor beta chains were all read from a single sample in a study of response to subunit inactivated influenza vaccine. TCRdb processed the RT-PCR reads anew with MiXCR; each CDR3 protein has one entry. The sample consists of roughly 620,000 distinct CDR3 sequences, approximately 10% of them appearing once. The sample was also reused in another study, on T cells expressing NK-cell markers. From that second work: The cDNA for TCR beta came from 5'RACE template switching with UMIs.

This specimen was PBMCs from blood, taken on the day of vaccination. The receptors were sampled from a man aged 45 to 65 who received an inactivated influenza vaccine.

The V gene is TRBV2, the J gene TRBJ1-1; D not resolved. The V gene lost 7 bases and the J gene lost 1 base, with 13 bases spanning the gap. Germline V gives CDR1 SNHLY, CDR2 FYNNEI. The CDR3 contains 14 residues. This CDR3 reads CASTTLPKNTEAFF. CDR3 coding DNA: TGTGCCAGCACGACTTTACCCAAGAACACTGAAGCTTTCTTT.

The gene calls are TRBV7-8 and TRBJ2-3, with 13 bases fitting TRBD2. The germline CDR1 and CDR2 sequences are SGHVS and FQNEAQ. V shed 3 bases and J 1 base; nucleotides not matched to a gene: 7. The CDR3 consists of 18 residues. The CDR3 here is CASSFITSGRAGTDTQYF. The CDR3, as DNA: TGTGCCAGCAGCTTTATTACTAGCGGGAGGGCCGGCACAGATACGCAGTATTTT.